This passage covers 30 T cell receptor beta chains from one sample sequenced in a study of blood T cell repertoires in COVID-19. This table comes from immunoSEQ multiplex PCR, and its TCRdb copy is limited to in-frame clones, with some not included. The sample contains roughly 90,000 clones, approximately 82% of which appear only once. The sequenced sample consisted of peripheral blood. The receptor set was obtained from a woman aged 70 to 79 with acute or convalescent COVID-19.

CDR3 protein: CASSQGGGSTEAFF. CDR3 DNA sequence: TGTGCCAGCAGCCAAGGGGGAGGGTCCACTGAAGCTTTCTTT. The chain has TRBV3-1 (or the pseudogene TRBV3-2) and TRBJ1-1, with D uncertain. CDR1 is LGHDT and CDR2 is YNNKEL in the germline V gene (reference sequence). The ends were cut back, 1 base at V and 4 bases at J, with 10 bases in the middle. This CDR3 is 14 amino acids long.

The V and J genes are TRBV29-1 and TRBJ1-1, with TRBD1 matching 10 bases. This CDR3 has 11 amino acids. The V gene end was trimmed by 6 bases and the J gene end by 6 bases; junction bases not matched to a gene: 1. Germline CDR1 SQVTM, CDR2 ANQGSEA. CDR3 amino acids: CSVTGGPEAFF. CDR3 sequence (DNA): TGCAGCGTGACAGGGGGCCCTGAAGCTTTCTTT.

The chain has TRBV5-4 and TRBJ2-1; 9 nucleotides line up with TRBD2. V dropped 3 bases and J dropped 1; count of bases not matched to a gene: 14. The CDR3 length is 19 residues. Germline loops: CDR1 SGHNT, CDR2 YYREEE (reference sequence). CDR3 bases: TGTGCCAGCAGCTCGGTCCAGGGAAGCGGGGGGACGTCCTACAATGAGCAGTTCTTC. The encoded protein is CASSSVQGSGGTSYNEQFF.

The chain carries TRBV7-2 and TRBJ1-1; D not certain. V lost 3 bases and J 1 base, leaving 9 bases between the germline ends. This CDR3 region has 14 residues. Germline CDR1 reads SGHTA; CDR2 reads FQGNSA. CDR3 DNA: TGTGCCAGCAGCTTTGGGCCAGCGAACACTGAAGCTTTCTTT. As protein: CASSFGPANTEAFF.

The V call is TRBV2, the J call TRBJ2-7, with D perhaps matching TRBD1 (5 bases). The CDR3 is made up of 14 amino acids. The germline CDR1 and CDR2 sequences are SNHLY and FYNNEI. Trimming left V 6 bases short and J 0 bases short, with 12 bases between. The CDR3 coding sequence is TGTGCCAGCAGGCAGACAGATAGCTCCTACGAGCAGTACTTC. This sequence encodes CASRQTDSSYEQYF. The variable domain in full, with the rest retrieved from reference TRBV2 and TRBJ2-7, is EPEVTQTPSHQVTQMGQEVILRCVPISNHLYFYWYRQILGQKVEFLVSFYNNEISEKSEIFDDQFSVERPDGSNFTLKIRSTKLEDSAMYFCASRQTDSSYEQYFGPGTRLTVT.

The chain recombines TRBV19 with TRBJ1-2; 8 bases are shared with TRBD1. Germline CDR1 is LNHDA and CDR2 is SQIVND (reference sequence). With V trimmed by 0 bases and J by 5 bases, 2 bases remained unmatched. The CDR3 extends over 14 amino acids. The CDR3 protein is CASSIDTGGYGYTF. The CDR3 bases are TGTGCCAGTAGTATAGACACAGGGGGATATGGCTACACCTTC.

J is TRBJ2-1 and V is TRBV6-6; maybe TRBD1 (7 bases). Germline assignment: CDR1 MNHNY and CDR2 SVGAGI (reference sequence). The CDR3 extends over 16 amino acids. Trimming removed 7 bases from V and 3 bases from J, with 19 bases in between. CDR3 bases: TGTGCCAGCACCCAAAGGGGGGCAGGGGGCTACAATGAGCAGTTCTTC. Its translation is CASTQRGAGGYNEQFF.

The rearrangement uses TRBV5-5 and TRBJ2-3; no clear D. V lost 4 bases and J 5 bases, leaving 17 bases between the germline ends. The CDR3 is 15 residues long. The V gene's germline CDR1 is SGHKS and CDR2 YYEKEE (reference sequence). CDR3 amino acids: CASSNLKQSQDTQYF. The CDR3, as DNA: TGTGCCAGCAGCAACCTCAAACAGAGTCAAGATACGCAGTATTTT.

The table lists this clone with a count of one. The chain joins TRBV30 to TRBJ1-6; a possible D gene is TRBD1 (6 bases). V was clipped by 0 bases and J by 11 bases, with 14 bases between them. The V gene's germline CDR1 is GTSNPN and CDR2 SVGIG (reference sequence). The CDR3 has 14 residues. The CDR3 spells CAWSVPQGSPPLHF. The CDR3 region has the DNA TGTGCCTGGAGTGTTCCACAGGGTAGTCCACCCCTCCACTTT.

The rearrangement uses TRBV5-1 and TRBJ2-1, with a tentative D call TRBD1 (6 bases). The CDR3 extends over 15 amino acids. CDR1 SGHRS and CDR2 YFSETQ come from the germline V gene. The ends were cut back, 4 bases at V and 2 bases at J, with 13 bases in the middle. CDR3 amino acids: CASSGDKSAYNEQFF. The CDR3 DNA is TGCGCCAGCAGCGGGGACAAGTCCGCCTACAATGAGCAGTTCTTC.

This chain joins TRBV6-6 and TRBJ1-3; D is possibly TRBD1 (6 bases). V was clipped by 8 bases and J by 0 bases, with 14 bases between them. The CDR3 is 15 residues long. CDR1 is MNHNY and CDR2 is SVGAGI in the germline V gene (reference sequence). The DNA of the CDR3 is TGTGCCAGCTCGGGGGGGGGCTACTCTGGAAACACCATATATTTT. Translating it yields CASSGGGYSGNTIYF.

The rearrangement links TRBV9 to TRBJ2-5; D not resolved. Trimming pared 3 bases from V and 3 bases from J, leaving 9 bases between. Germline-derived CDR1 and CDR2 are SGDLS and YYNGEE. The CDR3 loop spans 13 amino acids. This CDR3 reads CASSESVKETQYF. The CDR3 nucleotides are TGTGCCAGCAGCGAATCAGTCAAAGAGACCCAGTACTTC.

The chain combines TRBV19 with TRBJ1-2; D may be TRBD1 (5 bases). This CDR3 has 15 amino acids. Trimming cost V 4 bases and J 4 bases, with 16 bases left between them. Germline V gene lookup returns CDR1 LNHDA and CDR2 SQIVND (reference sequence). CDR3 nucleotides: TGTGCCAGTAGTAGGGGGGAGGGACTGGCCTATGGCTACACCTTC. Protein sequence: CASSRGEGLAYGYTF.

This rearrangement joins TRBV19 to TRBJ2-3; TRBD1 agrees at 7 bases. The germline V gene has CDR1 LNHDA and CDR2 SQIVND (reference sequence). The CDR3 has 15 residues. The V segment lost 5 bases and the J segment 5 bases; nucleotides outside the gene matches: 10. The CDR3 DNA reads TGTGCCAGTAGTCCGAGGGACAGAAATAGAGATACGCAGTATTTT. Its translation is CASSPRDRNRDTQYF.

This sequence joins TRBV5-1 and TRBJ2-5; maybe TRBD1 (6 bases). V lost 3 bases, J lost 5 bases, and 11 bases lay in between. Per germline, CDR1 SGHRS and CDR2 YFSETQ. The CDR3 loop spans 13 amino acids. CDR3 protein: CASSSQGAETQYF. The DNA of the CDR3 is TGCGCCAGCAGCTCACAGGGCGCGGAGACCCAGTACTTC.

The rearrangement uses TRBV30 and TRBJ1-5; D possibly corresponds to TRBD1 (6 bases). This CDR3 is built from 13 residues. The V end was cut by 4 bases, the J end by 1 base, with 8 bases between. Germline V gene lookup returns CDR1 GTSNPN and CDR2 SVGIG (reference sequence). CDR3 in amino acids: CAWNRVSNQPQHF. The CDR3 DNA sequence: TGTGCCTGGAACAGGGTAAGCAATCAGCCCCAGCATTTT. Variable domain in full (rest from reference TRBV30 and TRBJ1-5): SQTIHQWPATLVQPVGSPLSLECTVEGTSNPNLYWYRQAAGRGLQLLFYSVGIGQISSEVPQNLSASRPQDRQFILSSKKLLLSDSGFYLCAWNRVSNQPQHFGDGTRLSIL.

This chain links TRBV2 with TRBJ1-5; 8 nucleotides line up with TRBD1. Germline V gene lookup returns CDR1 SNHLY and CDR2 FYNNEI. The V segment lost 10 bases and the J segment 7 bases; nucleotides outside the gene matches: 9. This CDR3 region has 13 residues. This CDR3 reads CAIQAGGGQPQHF. The CDR3, as DNA: TGTGCCATCCAGGCAGGGGGCGGACAGCCCCAGCATTTT.

This clone was picked up one time. The CDR3 sequence: CASSTTGTGTVANYGYTF. DNA of the CDR3: TGTGCCAGCAGCACTACCGGGACAGGGACCGTGGCTAACTATGGCTACACCTTC. The rearrangement uses TRBV7-9 and TRBJ1-2; 9 bases are a match to TRBD1. V lost 5 bases, J lost 0 bases, and 13 bases stayed unmatched. CDR3 length: 18 amino acids. Germline lookup yields CDR1 SEHNR and CDR2 FQNEAQ (reference sequence).

V and J are TRBV10-3 and TRBJ1-2; 9 bases align to TRBD1. CDR1 is ENHRY, CDR2 SYGVKD, per germline. This CDR3 contains 16 residues. V shed 4 bases, J shed 2 bases, and the junction held 8 bases outside the gene matches. CDR3 in amino acids: CAISAGTGFANYGYTF. Written as DNA, the CDR3 is TGTGCCATCAGTGCCGGGACAGGGTTCGCCAACTATGGCTACACCTTC.

The gene calls are TRBV10-1 and TRBJ2-5, with TRBD1 identical over 8 bases. The J segment lost 5 bases and the V segment lost 5 bases, leaving 7 bases of the junction unmatched. CDR1 WNHNN and CDR2 SYGVQD come from the germline V gene (reference sequence). This CDR3 comprises 14 residues. The CDR3 coding sequence is TGCGCCAGCAGTTCTGAAAGGACAGGGGAGACCCAGTACTTC. Residues: CASSSERTGETQYF.

Comment on this clone: This sample also contains other DNA sequences that code for the same CDR3. This chain links TRBV3-1 (or the pseudogene TRBV3-2) with TRBJ1-4; tentatively, D is TRBD1 (5 bases). Germline V CDR1 and CDR2: LGHDT, YNNKEL (reference sequence). This CDR3 comprises 14 residues. V shed 1 base and J shed 4 bases, with 7 bases lying between them. DNA for the CDR3: TGTGCCAGCAGCCAAGGGGGCCGTAATGAAAAACTGTTTTTT. This translates into CASSQGGRNEKLFF.

The chain carries TRBV29-1 and TRBJ1-1; 8 nucleotides agree with TRBD1. The CDR3 extends over 16 amino acids. The V and J ends lost 1 base and 4 bases, in that order; junction bases with no gene match: 11. CDR1 is SQVTM and CDR2 is ANQGSEA in the germline V gene. CDR3 in amino acids: CSVEGTGGLGGTEAFF. The DNA for the CDR3 is TGCAGCGTTGAAGGCACAGGGGGTTTAGGTGGCACTGAAGCTTTCTTT.

The chain recombines TRBV5-8 with TRBJ1-1; weak D call: TRBD1 (5 bases). This CDR3 contains 13 residues. CDR1 SGHTS and CDR2 YDEGEE come from the germline V gene. V gave up 6 bases and J gave up 0 bases, with 9 bases separating them. This CDR3 reads CASMVRVNTEAFF. DNA of the CDR3: TGTGCCAGCATGGTCAGGGTGAACACTGAAGCTTTCTTT.

V gene TRBV28 combines with J gene TRBJ1-2; maybe TRBD1 (6 bases). V gave up 6 bases and J gave up 8 bases, with 16 bases separating them. This CDR3 has 13 residues. The germline gives CDR1 MDHEN, CDR2 SYDVKM. The CDR3 nucleotides are TGTGCCAGCAGCCTGGGGGAGGGGGTCGGCTACACCTTC. Protein: CASSLGEGVGYTF.

This rearrangement joins TRBV29-1 to TRBJ2-5; the D gene is possibly TRBD1 (6 bases). CDR1 SQVTM and CDR2 ANQGSEA come from the germline V gene. V gave up 6 bases and J gave up 1 base, with 15 bases separating them. This CDR3 has 14 amino acids. The CDR3 coding sequence is TGCAGCGTCGGTAGATCAGGGGTCCAAGAGACCCAGTACTTC. It specifies CSVGRSGVQETQYF.

About this clone itself: This could be a read error, since a much larger clone is one nucleotide away. Additional DNA sequences in this sample encode the identical CDR3. This chain links TRBV7-8 with TRBJ2-1; TRBD2 aligns across 12 bases. V trimming: 6 bases; J trimming: 13 bases; junction bases outside the gene matches: 10. Germline V CDR1 and CDR2: SGHVS, FQNEAQ. CDR3 size: 14 residues. In DNA, the CDR3 is TGTGCCAGCAGTCTGACTAGCGGGGGCAGAGAACAGTTCTTC. Translated, it gives CASSLTSGGREQFF.

This sequence joins TRBV19 and TRBJ1-2, with 8 nucleotides matching TRBD1. The CDR3 sequence is 14 residues long. CDR1 is LNHDA, CDR2 SQIVND, per germline (reference sequence). V was pared by 5 bases and J by 4 bases, with 6 bases of the junction left unmatched. As DNA, the CDR3 is TGTGCCAGTAGTGGACAGGGTTGGATCTATGGCTACACCTTC. Translating gives CASSGQGWIYGYTF.

This clone was observed a handful of times. The rearrangement links TRBV11-3 to TRBJ2-1, with D perhaps matching TRBD2 (7 bases). The CDR3 totals 15 residues. Germline assignment: CDR1 SGHNT and CDR2 YENEEA. V was clipped by 5 bases and J by 8 bases, with 19 bases between them. The CDR3, as DNA: TGTGCCAGCAGCCAACTGGGGGGGGCGCGTGATGAGCAGTTCTTC. It is translated as CASSQLGGARDEQFF.

The J gene is TRBJ2-5, the V gene TRBV7-9; 9 bases fit TRBD2. After removal of 1 base from V and 5 bases from J, the junction contained 2 bases not matched to a gene. Per the germline V gene, CDR1 is SEHNR and CDR2 is FQNEAQ (reference sequence). CDR3 length: 14 amino acids. As DNA, the CDR3 is TGTGCCAGCAGCTTAGTTCTAGCGGGGGAGACCCAGTACTTC. Protein: CASSLVLAGETQYF.

CDR3 sequence: CASRRPQGAQPQHF. The CDR3 bases are TGTGCCAGTAGGAGGCCCCAGGGGGCTCAGCCCCAGCATTTT. The genes are TRBV19 and TRBJ1-5; 8 bases align to TRBD1. CDR1 is LNHDA and CDR2 is SQIVND in the germline V gene (reference sequence). The junction had 7 bases not matched to a gene; V was cut back by 6 bases and J by 6 bases. The CDR3 spans 14 residues.